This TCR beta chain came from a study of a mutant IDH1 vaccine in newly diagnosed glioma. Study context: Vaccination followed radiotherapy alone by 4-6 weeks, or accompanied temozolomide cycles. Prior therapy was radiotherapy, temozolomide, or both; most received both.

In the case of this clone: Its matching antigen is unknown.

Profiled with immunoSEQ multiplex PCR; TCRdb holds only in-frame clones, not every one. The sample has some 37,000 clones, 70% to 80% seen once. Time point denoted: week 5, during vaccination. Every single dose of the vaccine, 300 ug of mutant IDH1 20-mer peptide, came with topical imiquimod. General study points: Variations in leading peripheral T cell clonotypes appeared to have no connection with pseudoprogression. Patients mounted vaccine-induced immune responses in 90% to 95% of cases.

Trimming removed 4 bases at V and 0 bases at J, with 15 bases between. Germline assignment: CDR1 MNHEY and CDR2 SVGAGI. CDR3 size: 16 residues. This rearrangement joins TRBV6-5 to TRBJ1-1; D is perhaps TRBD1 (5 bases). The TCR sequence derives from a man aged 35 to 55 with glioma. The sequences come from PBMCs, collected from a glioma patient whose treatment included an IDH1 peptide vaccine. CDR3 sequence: CASSLVGAPMNTEAFF. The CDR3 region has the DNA TGTGCCAGCAGTTTGGTAGGGGCGCCTATGAACACTGAAGCTTTCTTT.